This T cell receptor beta chain was recorded in a study of shared clonotypes between healthy human individuals. Overall study: A couple of women and a few men aged 18 to 49 served as donors.

V was cut by 4 bases and J by 5 bases, with 18 bases left in between. CDR3 size: 15 residues. Germline CDR1 reads SGHRS; CDR2 reads YFSETQ. Selected positively for CCR7 and CD45RO-negative, naive CD8 cells excluded terminally differentiated effector memory CD45RA+ cells. As to this clone: Its antigen is still unknown.

The DNA input per sorted-subset replicate PCR was about 180 ng, corresponding to roughly 30,000 T cell genomes. Sequencing was performed with immunoSEQ multiplex PCR; in TCRdb, only in-frame clones are kept and a portion is missing. The sample lists hundreds of thousands of clones, roughly 98% occurring once. Whole-study results and caveats: Among the subsets, naive ones generally showed larger estimated richness than memory ones. Only blood was sampled; tissue repertoires likely differ.

The material sequenced was naive CD8+ T cells sorted from blood. The chain recombines TRBV5-1 with TRBJ2-5, with unresolved D. This TCR was recovered from a man younger than 40 in good health. Here the CDR3 DNA reads TGCGCCAGCAGCCAGTCGTGGGCCCGGCAGGAGACCCAGTACTTC. This codes for CASSQSWARQETQYF. Filled out from reference TRBV5-1 and TRBJ2-5, the complete variable domain reads KAGVTQTPRYLIKTRGQQVTLSCSPISGHRSVSWYQQTPGQGLQFLFEYFSETQRNKGNFPGRFSGRQFSNSRSEMNVSTLELGDSALYLCASSQSWARQETQYFGPGTRLLVL.